The 5 T cell receptor beta chains presented below share a single source sample, sequenced in a study of chemoradiotherapy in HPV16-positive cancers. Profiling relied on immunoSEQ multiplex PCR, and the TCRdb table lists in-frame clones only, not all of them. This repertoire shows some 3,000 clones, approximately 80% found once; its top ten account for more than 10%. Material: blood, obtained from a patient who underwent chemoradiotherapy. Receptor source: a human donor with HPV-associated anogenital cancer.

This clone is a singleton in its sample. V is TRBV6-5 and J is TRBJ2-2, with D unresolved. V lost 2 bases and J lost 6, with 16 bases in between. CDR3 length equals 16 residues. Germline V gene sequence: CDR1 MNHEY, CDR2 SVGAGI. This chain's CDR3 is CASSYGQALTSGELFF. DNA for the CDR3: TGTGCCAGCAGTTACGGGCAGGCGCTAACGTCCGGGGAGCTGTTTTTT.

CDR3 region: CASFIATGELFF. As DNA, the CDR3 is TGTGCCAGCTTTATTGCGACCGGGGAGCTGTTTTTT. This chain connects TRBV6-1 to TRBJ2-2; D gene unclear. Per germline, CDR1 MNHNS and CDR2 SASEGT. This CDR3 has 12 residues. With 8 bases removed from V and 5 bases from J, the gap between germline ends came to 9 bases.

The chain has TRBV6-5 and TRBJ1-1, with 9 bases fitting TRBD1. The CDR3 is 14 amino acids. The V segment lost 5 bases and the J segment 6 bases; nucleotides outside the gene matches: 7. CDR1 is MNHEY and CDR2 is SVGAGI in the germline V gene. CDR3 coding DNA: TGTGCCAGCAGTCACAACAGGGGGCGTGCTGAAGCTTTCTTT. It yields the protein CASSHNRGRAEAFF.

This clone was counted a few times. The rearrangement links TRBV4-2 to TRBJ1-1; unclear D gene. This CDR3 is 16 amino acids long. Trimming took off 0 bases at V and 1 base at J, with 12 bases between the two ends. Germline-derived CDR1 and CDR2 are LGHNA and YNFKEQ. The CDR3 is CASSQDPNQENTEAFF. The CDR3 region has the DNA TGTGCCAGCAGCCAAGATCCAAACCAGGAGAACACTGAAGCTTTCTTT.

The chain carries TRBV30 and TRBJ1-1; 7 positions agree with TRBD1. In germline, CDR1 is GTSNPN, CDR2 SVGIG (reference sequence). The CDR3 has 13 amino acids. V dropped 5 bases and J dropped 7; count of bases not matched to a gene: 10. CDR3 nucleotide sequence: TGTGCCTGGGTTTCGACAGGGCATGGTGAAGCTTTCTTT. The encoded protein is CAWVSTGHGEAFF.